This entry lists 14 T cell receptor beta chains sequenced from one sample in a study of human T cells and chemical hapten exposure. Time point denoted: patch test 3, about 24 weeks after DPC sensitization. Treatment described: therapeutic diphenylcyclopropenone sensitization with weekly scalp DPC. TCRdb reanalysed the RACE reads using MiXCR and keeps one entry per CDR3 protein. The sample shows around 130,000 distinct CDR3 sequences, about 11% of them seen only once. Here the sequenced sample was whole blood, taken in connection with sensitization to the hapten diphenylcyclopropenone (DPC). These receptors were obtained from a woman between 50 and 59 years old with alopecia areata. Some clones in this sample may be carry-over from other donors' samples.

This clonotype was seen many times. The rearrangement links TRBV29-1 to TRBJ1-1; D gene uncertain. Germline-derived CDR1 and CDR2 are SQVTM and ANQGSEA. CDR3 length: 15 residues. V lost 1 base and J 7 bases, leaving 19 bases between the germline ends. CDR3 nucleotide sequence: TGCAGCGTTGAAGGAGAGAGAACACTGAATGGTGAAGCTTTCTTT. It yields the protein CSVEGERTLNGEAFF.

This clonotype was seen only a few times. V usage is TRBV28 and J usage is TRBJ1-5; the D gene is possibly TRBD1 (5 bases). The germline V and J ends were trimmed by 4 bases and 0 bases, with 13 bases remaining between them. The CDR3 sequence is 16 residues long. Germline V lookup: CDR1 MDHEN, CDR2 SYDVKM. In DNA form, the CDR3 reads TGTGCCAGCAGTTATCTCGGGGGAGGTAGCAATCAGCCCCAGCATTTT. Translating gives CASSYLGGGSNQPQHF.

This sequence joins TRBV10-3 and TRBJ1-5; D unclear. V lost 4 bases, J lost 5 bases, and 6 bases lay in between. From germline, CDR1 is ENHRY and CDR2 SYGVKD. This CDR3 comprises 12 residues. The CDR3 spells CAISAPDQPQHF. Written as DNA, the CDR3 is TGTGCCATCAGTGCTCCCGATCAGCCCCAGCATTTT.

This clonotype showed up just a few times. CDR3 protein: CASRPTRTSGTDTQYF. In nucleotides, the CDR3 is TGTGCCAGCAGACCCACCCGGACTAGCGGGACAGATACGCAGTATTTT. The chain carries TRBV12-3 or TRBV12-4 and TRBJ2-3; 11 bases align to TRBD2. The J segment lost 3 bases and the V segment lost 6 bases, leaving 8 bases of the junction unmatched. The CDR3 has 16 residues.

The genes are TRBV7-9 and TRBJ2-5; no definite D call. This CDR3 is 18 amino acids long. CDR1 is SEHNR, CDR2 FQNEAQ, per germline (reference sequence). Trimming removed 5 bases from V and 3 bases from J, with 25 bases in between. The CDR3 DNA sequence: TGTGCCAGCAGCCCCAAGGTCGCCAAGAGCCGGATCAAAGAGACCCAGTACTTC. The encoded protein is CASSPKVAKSRIKETQYF.

The chain combines TRBV14 with TRBJ1-1, with a possible D match to TRBD1 (5 bases). CDR3 length: 14 residues. V lost 4 bases and J 2 bases, leaving 11 bases between the germline ends. From germline, CDR1 is SGHDN and CDR2 FVKESK. In DNA, the CDR3 is TGTGCCAGCAGCCCGGACATCCTTAACACTGAAGCTTTCTTT. This encodes CASSPDILNTEAFF. Using reference TRBV14 and TRBJ1-1 for the parts outside the CDR3, the full variable domain is EAGVTQFPSHSVIEKGQTVTLRCDPISGHDNLYWYRRVMGKEIKFLLHFVKESKQDESGMPNNRFLAERTGGTYSTLKVQPAELEDSGVYFCASSPDILNTEAFFGQGTRLTVV.

In its sample, this clonotype was seen many times. The rearrangement links TRBV27 to TRBJ1-1; a weak D match, TRBD1 (6 bases). This CDR3 spans 15 amino acids. The germline V and J ends were trimmed by 0 bases and 1 base, with 9 bases remaining between them. CDR1 is MNHEY and CDR2 is SMNVEV in the germline V gene (reference sequence). The CDR3 nucleotides are TGTGCCAGCAGTTTATCATTGACAGGGAACACTGAAGCTTTCTTT. This sequence encodes CASSLSLTGNTEAFF.

V usage is TRBV7-2 and J usage is TRBJ2-5; TRBD2 matches at 8 bases. V gave up 5 bases and J gave up 0 bases; unmatched junction bases: 5. There are 15 residues in the CDR3. Germline-derived CDR1 and CDR2 are SGHTA and FQGNSA. Here the CDR3 DNA reads TGTGCCAGCAGCCCGACTAGCGCCTACCAAGAGACCCAGTACTTC. Its protein product is CASSPTSAYQETQYF.

This clonotype has a handful of counts. This CDR3 reads CASSWKGTQTQYF. Here the CDR3 DNA reads TGTGCCAGCAGTTGGAAGGGGACACAGACCCAGTACTTC. The genes are TRBV21-1 and TRBJ2-5; the DNA was not used to check the table's D call, TRBD1. TRBV21-1 is shown as a pseudogene. The CDR3 has 13 amino acids.

The chain carries TRBV10-3 and TRBJ2-3; D is uncertain. V was cut by 4 bases and J by 4 bases, with 12 bases left in between. CDR3 length: 14 amino acids. Looked up from germline, CDR1 is ENHRY and CDR2 is SYGVKD. CDR3 loop: CAISGVPRPDTQYF. The CDR3 nucleotides are TGTGCCATCAGTGGGGTTCCCCGGCCAGATACGCAGTATTTT.

This chain connects TRBV12-3 or TRBV12-4 to TRBJ1-4; D gene unclear. The CDR3 has 13 residues. With 6 bases removed from V and 4 bases from J, the gap between germline ends came to 9 bases. Written as DNA, the CDR3 is TGTGCCAGCAGCCGCGGAGTTAATGAAAAACTGTTTTTT. It specifies CASSRGVNEKLFF.

In its sample, this clonotype was seen many times. The rearrangement uses TRBV6-5 and TRBJ2-3, with D hard to call. CDR1 is MNHEY, CDR2 SVGAGI, per germline. The V end lost 2 bases, the J end lost 4 bases, and 10 bases lay between the germline ends. There are 14 residues in the CDR3. This chain's CDR3 is CASSYRASADTQYF. CDR3 sequence (DNA): TGTGCCAGCAGTTACCGGGCTAGTGCAGATACGCAGTATTTT.

This sequence joins TRBV12-3 or TRBV12-4 and TRBJ2-2, with 8 bases lining up with TRBD1. Unmatched junction bases numbered 7, after V lost 6 bases and J lost 7 bases. The CDR3 length is 14 residues. CDR3 protein: CASRPTGGGGELFF. CDR3 nucleotides: TGTGCCAGCAGGCCCACAGGGGGTGGCGGGGAGCTGTTTTTT.

This clonotype was picked up a small number of times. This rearrangement joins TRBV10-3 to TRBJ1-5; 10 bases map to TRBD1. The CDR3 spans 17 residues. Germline lookup yields CDR1 ENHRY and CDR2 SYGVKD. Trimming cost V 2 bases and J 3 bases; bases outside gene matches: 7. This CDR3 reads CAISEVATGGYNQPQHF. CDR3 coding DNA: TGTGCCATCAGTGAGGTCGCGACAGGGGGCTACAATCAGCCCCAGCATTTT.